This TCR beta chain comes out of a study of T cells in Graves' hyperthyroidism and ophthalmopathy. This clonotype has a count of ten or more. TCR beta CDR3 region amplification was performed from RNA transcripts. The HTBI primer set served for first-round RT-PCR of the TCR CDR3. Via MiXCR, TCRdb re-called the multiplex PCR reads, giving one row per CDR3 protein. The sample lists 530,000 or so distinct CDR3 sequences, over 15% occurring once. This CDR3 contains 15 residues. The germline V gene has CDR1 DFQATT and CDR2 SNEGSKA (reference sequence). V was pared by 0 bases and J by 5 bases, with 16 bases between.

Sample: blood. The V call is TRBV20-1, the J call TRBJ2-5; D unclear. The source of this sequence is a woman between 18 and 29 years old with Graves' ophthalmopathy. CDR3 sequence reads: CSARDRSMLMETQYF. DNA of the CDR3: TGCAGTGCTAGAGATCGATCGATGCTGATGGAGACCCAGTACTTC.